A selection of T cell receptor beta chains follows, all from one sample in a study of blood T cells in healthy people across ages. TCRdb re-derived calls from the 5' RACE reads in MiXCR, one entry per CDR3 protein. Of 1.4 million or so distinct CDR3 sequences in the sample, 35% to 45% were seen once. Sample: blood. The receptors here all came from a woman aged 18-30 years in good health. The CDR3 runs from the conserved cysteine through the conserved F or W. D genes are given only for firm matches. Not all rows give a size; the values are once, few, many and, for expanded clones, a class.

clone_size j_call v_call d_call cdr3_aa cdr3_nt
few TRBJ2-3 TRBV29-1 . CSVVNGGDTQYF TGCAGCGTTGTCAACGGGGGCGATACGCAGTATTTT
few TRBJ2-1 TRBV7-2 TRBD2 CASRIAGSAYNEQFF TGTGCCAGCAGAATAGCGGGCTCGGCCTACAATGAGCAGTTCTTC
few TRBJ2-4 TRBV29-1 . CSVGPGLGNIQYF TGCAGCGTTGGCCCAGGGTTAGGAAACATTCAGTACTTC
. TRBJ1-2 TRBV20-1 . CSAVFNYGYTF TGCAGTGCGGTCTTTAACTATGGCTACACCTTC
once TRBJ1-1 TRBV5-1 . CASSFARGMNTEAFF TGCGCCAGCAGCTTTGCCAGAGGCATGAACACTGAAGCTTTCTTT
. TRBJ2-5 TRBV2 . CASSRDTSYVETQYF TGTGCCAGCAGCCGGGACACCTCGTATGTGGAGACCCAGTACTTC
few TRBJ2-3 TRBV7-2 . CASSLAGFTSTDTQYF TGTGCCAGCAGCTTAGCGGGCTTTACTAGCACAGATACGCAGTATTTT
. TRBJ2-3 TRBV7-6 TRBD1 CASSVGTELRTDTQYF TGTGCCAGCAGCGTAGGGACAGAACTACGCACAGATACGCAGTATTTT
. TRBJ2-7 TRBV20-1 . CSARDRKGTYEQYF TGCAGTGCTAGAGATCGGAAGGGAACCTACGAGCAGTACTTC
. TRBJ2-7 TRBV5-6 . CASSLSSGRSGEQYF TGTGCCAGCAGCTTATCTTCCGGGAGAAGTGGCGAGCAGTACTTC
. TRBJ1-1 TRBV9 . CASSELLGNTEAFF TGTGCCAGCAGCGAGTTATTGGGGAACACTGAAGCTTTCTTT
. TRBJ2-6 TRBV4-3 . CASSQSIGANVLTF TGCGCCAGCAGCCAGTCGATAGGGGCCAACGTCCTGACTTTC
few TRBJ2-5 TRBV5-1 TRBD1 CASRRTQGALETQYF TGCGCCAGCAGACGTACTCAGGGGGCACTAGAGACCCAGTACTTC
few TRBJ2-7 TRBV27 TRBD1 CASSLYRGVNEQYF TGTGCCAGCAGTCTTTACAGGGGCGTTAATGAGCAGTACTTC
. TRBJ2-7 TRBV12-3/TRBV12-4 . CASSFDWSYEQYF TGTGCCAGCAGTTTCGATTGGTCCTACGAGCAGTACTTC
many TRBJ2-3 TRBV5-1 . CASSGSGTDTQYF TGTGCCAGCAGCGGTAGTGGCACAGATACGCAGTATTTT
. TRBJ1-1 TRBV7-2 . CASSRTRTLSEAFF TGTGCCAGCAGCCGAACGCGGACCCTGAGTGAAGCTTTCTTT
few TRBJ2-1 TRBV6-2/TRBV6-3 TRBD2 CASSSGLAGRSYNEQFF TGTGCCAGCAGTTCGGGACTAGCGGGACGTTCCTACAATGAGCAGTTCTTC
few TRBJ1-2 TRBV29-1 . CSPDEHTF TGCAGCCCTGACGAGCACACCTTC
once TRBJ2-7 TRBV9 TRBD2 CASSGRLATYLNEQYF TGTGCCAGCAGCGGAAGACTAGCGACGTATCTTAATGAGCAGTACTTC
. TRBJ2-3 TRBV7-8 TRBD1 CASSRPYGTGSTDTQYF TGTGCCAGCAGCCGTCCGTACGGGACAGGGTCCACAGATACGCAGTATTTT
. TRBJ2-5 TRBV18 . CASSPKGLPQETQYF TGTGCCAGCTCACCGAAGGGACTGCCCCAAGAGACCCAGTACTTC